This TCR beta chain appears in the sequencing data of a study of post-analysis software for immune sequencing data. General study points: TRBV segments more frequent in patients than in controls numbered roughly 5 and included TRBV5-6, TRBV5-1 and TRBV20-1.

Regarding this clonotype: Its antigen remains unidentified.

The V gene end was trimmed by 6 bases and the J gene end by 1 base; junction bases not matched to a gene: 7. The germline CDR1 and CDR2 sequences are MDHEN and SYDVKM. The length of the CDR3 is 15 residues. cDNA libraries for TCR beta contained unique molecular identifiers. Researchers reported about 500,000 cDNA molecules coming from approximately 0.95 to 9.8 million T cells. TCRdb re-called the PCR reads through MiXCR, storing one row per CDR3 protein. This sample has roughly 800,000 distinct CDR3 sequences; 25% to 30% occur once, and the top ten carry approximately 0.6%. The chain is built from TRBV28 and TRBJ2-3, with 7 nucleotides matching TRBD1. Source material: blood. The sequence was collected from a girl aged 10-17 years with multiple sclerosis. CDR3 nucleotide sequence: TGTGCCAGCAGATCACAGGGGCCCGGCACAGATACGCAGTATTTT. This gives the protein CASRSQGPGTDTQYF.